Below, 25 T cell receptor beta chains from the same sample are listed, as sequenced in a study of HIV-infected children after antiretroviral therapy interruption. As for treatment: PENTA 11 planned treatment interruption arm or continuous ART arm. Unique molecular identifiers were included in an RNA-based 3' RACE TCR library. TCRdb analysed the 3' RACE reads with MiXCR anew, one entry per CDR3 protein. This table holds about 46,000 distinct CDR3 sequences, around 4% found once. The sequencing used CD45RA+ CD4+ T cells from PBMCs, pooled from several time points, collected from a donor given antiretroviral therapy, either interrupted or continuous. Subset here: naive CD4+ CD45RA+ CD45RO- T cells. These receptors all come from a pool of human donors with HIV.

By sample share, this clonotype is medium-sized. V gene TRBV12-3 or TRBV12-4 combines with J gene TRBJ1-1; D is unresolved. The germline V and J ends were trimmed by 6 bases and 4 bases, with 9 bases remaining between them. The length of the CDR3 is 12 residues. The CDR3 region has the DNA TGTGCCAGCAGCTCCCCCCCCACTGAAGCTTTCTTT. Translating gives CASSSPPTEAFF.

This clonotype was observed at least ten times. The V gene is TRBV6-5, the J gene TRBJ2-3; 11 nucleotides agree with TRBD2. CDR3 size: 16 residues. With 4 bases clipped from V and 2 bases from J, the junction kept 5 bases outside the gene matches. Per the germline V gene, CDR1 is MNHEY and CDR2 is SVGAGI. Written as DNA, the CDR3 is TGTGCCAGCAGTTCCTTAGCGGGGGGGCACACAGATACGCAGTATTTT. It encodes CASSSLAGGHTDTQYF.

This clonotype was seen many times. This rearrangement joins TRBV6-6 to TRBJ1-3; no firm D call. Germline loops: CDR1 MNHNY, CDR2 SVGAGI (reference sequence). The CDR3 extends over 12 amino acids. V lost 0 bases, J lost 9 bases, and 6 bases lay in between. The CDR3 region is CASSYSLVTIYF. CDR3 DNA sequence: TGTGCCAGCAGTTACTCTCTAGTCACCATATATTTT.

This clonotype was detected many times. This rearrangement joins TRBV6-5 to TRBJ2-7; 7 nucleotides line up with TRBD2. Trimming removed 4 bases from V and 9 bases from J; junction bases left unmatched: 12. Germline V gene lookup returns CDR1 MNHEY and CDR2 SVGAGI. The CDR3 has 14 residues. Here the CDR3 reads CASSWGRLAERQYF. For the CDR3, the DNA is TGTGCCAGCAGTTGGGGCCGACTAGCAGAACGGCAGTACTTC.

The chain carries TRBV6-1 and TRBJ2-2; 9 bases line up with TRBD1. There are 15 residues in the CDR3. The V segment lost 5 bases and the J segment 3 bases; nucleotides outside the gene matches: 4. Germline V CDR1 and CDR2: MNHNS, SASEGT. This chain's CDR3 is CASSLGTGYTGELFF. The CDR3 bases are TGTGCCAGCAGTCTAGGGACAGGGTACACCGGGGAGCTGTTTTTT.

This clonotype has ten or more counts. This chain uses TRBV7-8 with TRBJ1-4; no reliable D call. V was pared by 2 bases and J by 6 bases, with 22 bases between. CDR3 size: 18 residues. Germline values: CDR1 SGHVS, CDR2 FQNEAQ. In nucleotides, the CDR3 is TGTGCCAGCAGCTTAAAAATGTGGGCCCTAGGGCAGGATGAAAAACTGTTTTTT. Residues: CASSLKMWALGQDEKLFF. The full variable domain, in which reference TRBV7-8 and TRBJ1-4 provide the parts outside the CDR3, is GAGVSQSPRYKVAKRGQDVALRCDPISGHVSLFWYQQALGQGPEFLTYFQNEAQLDKSGLPSDRFFAERPEGSVSTLKIQRTQQEDSAVYLCASSLKMWALGQDEKLFFGSGTQLSVL.

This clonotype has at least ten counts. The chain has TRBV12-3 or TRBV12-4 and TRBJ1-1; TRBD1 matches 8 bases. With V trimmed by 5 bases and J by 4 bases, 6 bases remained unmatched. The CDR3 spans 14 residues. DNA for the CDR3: TGTGCCAGCAGTGTGCAGGGGGCGCGCACTGAAGCTTTCTTT. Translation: CASSVQGARTEAFF.

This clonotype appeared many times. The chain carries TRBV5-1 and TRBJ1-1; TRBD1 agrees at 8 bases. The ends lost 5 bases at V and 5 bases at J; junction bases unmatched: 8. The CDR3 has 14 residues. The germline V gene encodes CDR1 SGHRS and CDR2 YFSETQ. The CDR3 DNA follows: TGCGCCAGCAGTCAAGACAGGGGTAGTACTGAAGCTTTCTTT. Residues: CASSQDRGSTEAFF.

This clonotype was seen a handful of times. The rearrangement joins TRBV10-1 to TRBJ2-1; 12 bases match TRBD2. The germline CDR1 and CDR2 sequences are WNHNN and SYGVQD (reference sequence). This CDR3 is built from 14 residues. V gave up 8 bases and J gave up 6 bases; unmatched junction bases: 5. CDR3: CASGGLAGINEQFF. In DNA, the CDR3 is TGCGCCAGCGGCGGACTAGCGGGGATCAATGAGCAGTTCTTC.

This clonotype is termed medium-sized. CDR3 sequence: CASSESVNGAGEQFF. The CDR3 nucleotides are TGTGCCAGCAGTGAATCGGTAAACGGGGCCGGTGAGCAGTTCTTC. This rearrangement joins TRBV6-1 to TRBJ2-1, with D possibly being TRBD1 or TRBD2 (5 bases each). This CDR3 region has 15 residues. The V gene's germline CDR1 is MNHNS and CDR2 SASEGT. The V gene lost 2 bases and the J gene lost 9 bases, with 17 bases spanning the gap.

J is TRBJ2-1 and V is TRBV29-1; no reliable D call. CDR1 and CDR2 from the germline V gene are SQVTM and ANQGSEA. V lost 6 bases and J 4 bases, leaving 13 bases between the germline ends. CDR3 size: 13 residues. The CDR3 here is CSVALQPYNEQFF. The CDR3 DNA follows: TGCAGCGTCGCCTTACAGCCTTACAATGAGCAGTTCTTC.

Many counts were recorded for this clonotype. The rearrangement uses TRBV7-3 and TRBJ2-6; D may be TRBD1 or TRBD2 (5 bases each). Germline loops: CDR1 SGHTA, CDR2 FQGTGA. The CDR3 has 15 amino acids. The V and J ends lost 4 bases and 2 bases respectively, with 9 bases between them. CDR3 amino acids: CASSSGPAGANVLTF. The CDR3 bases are TGTGCCAGCAGCTCGGGGCCGGCTGGGGCCAACGTCCTGACTTTC. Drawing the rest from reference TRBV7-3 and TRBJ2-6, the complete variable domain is GAGVSQTPSNKVTEKGKYVELRCDPISGHTALYWYRQSLGQGPEFLIYFQGTGAADDSGLPNDRFFAVRPEGSVSTLKIQRTERGDSAVYLCASSSGPAGANVLTFGAGSRLTVL.

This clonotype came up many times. For the CDR3, the DNA is TGTGCCAGCAGCTTGCTGGGGGGGGTTAATGAAAAACTGTTTTTT. This codes for CASSLLGGVNEKLFF. This sequence joins TRBV7-3 and TRBJ1-4; a weak D match, TRBD1 (5 bases). Deletions cut 3 bases from V and 4 bases from J, with 12 bases between. Germline values: CDR1 SGHTA, CDR2 FQGTGA. The CDR3 is made up of 15 amino acids.

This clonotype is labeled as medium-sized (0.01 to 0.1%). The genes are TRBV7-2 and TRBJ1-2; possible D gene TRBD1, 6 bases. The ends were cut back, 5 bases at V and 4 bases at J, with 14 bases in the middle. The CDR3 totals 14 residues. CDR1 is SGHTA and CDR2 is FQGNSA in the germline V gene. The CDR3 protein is CASSLTGGRYGYTF. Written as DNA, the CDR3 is TGTGCCAGCAGCCTGACCGGGGGGCGCTATGGCTACACCTTC.

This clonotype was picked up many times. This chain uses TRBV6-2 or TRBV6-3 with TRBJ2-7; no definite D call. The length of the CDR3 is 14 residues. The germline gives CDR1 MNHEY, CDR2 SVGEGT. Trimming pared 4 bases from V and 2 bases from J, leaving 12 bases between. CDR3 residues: CASSSGVVTYEQYF. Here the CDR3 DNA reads TGTGCCAGCAGTTCAGGTGTAGTGACCTACGAGCAGTACTTC.

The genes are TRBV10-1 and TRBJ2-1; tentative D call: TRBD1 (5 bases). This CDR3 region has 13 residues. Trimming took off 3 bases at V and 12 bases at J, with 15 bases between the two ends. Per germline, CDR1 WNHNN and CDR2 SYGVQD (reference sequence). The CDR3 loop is CASSDDSRSRQFF. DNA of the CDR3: TGCGCCAGCAGTGATGACAGTCGGTCTAGGCAGTTCTTC.

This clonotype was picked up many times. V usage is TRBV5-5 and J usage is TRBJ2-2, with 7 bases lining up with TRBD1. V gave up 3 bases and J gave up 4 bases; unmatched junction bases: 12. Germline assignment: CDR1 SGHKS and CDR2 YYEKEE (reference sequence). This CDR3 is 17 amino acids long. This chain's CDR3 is CASSSVIQGSVTGELFF. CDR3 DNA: TGTGCCAGCAGCTCTGTAATACAGGGGTCGGTCACCGGGGAGCTGTTTTTT.

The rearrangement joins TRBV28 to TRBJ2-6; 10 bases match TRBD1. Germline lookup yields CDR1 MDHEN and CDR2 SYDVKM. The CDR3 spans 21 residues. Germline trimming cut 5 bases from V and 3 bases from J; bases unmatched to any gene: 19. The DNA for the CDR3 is TGTGCCAGCAGTGGCCGACCAGACACAAGGACAGGGGGTGGTGGGGCCAACGTCCTGACTTTC. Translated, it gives CASSGRPDTRTGGGGANVLTF.

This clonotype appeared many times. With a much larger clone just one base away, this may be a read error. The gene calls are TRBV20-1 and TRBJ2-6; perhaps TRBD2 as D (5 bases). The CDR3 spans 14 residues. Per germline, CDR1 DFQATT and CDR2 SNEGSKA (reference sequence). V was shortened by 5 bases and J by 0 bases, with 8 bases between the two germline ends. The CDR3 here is CSAWESSGANVLTF. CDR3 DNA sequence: TGCAGTGCTTGGGAGAGCTCTGGGGCCAACGTCCTGACTTTC.

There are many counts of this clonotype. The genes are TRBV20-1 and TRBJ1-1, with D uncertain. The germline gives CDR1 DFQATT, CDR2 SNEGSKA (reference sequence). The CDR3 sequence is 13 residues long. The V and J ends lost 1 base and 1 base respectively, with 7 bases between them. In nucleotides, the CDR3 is TGCAGTGCTAGAGCCGAGAAGAACACTGAAGCTTTCTTT. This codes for CSARAEKNTEAFF.

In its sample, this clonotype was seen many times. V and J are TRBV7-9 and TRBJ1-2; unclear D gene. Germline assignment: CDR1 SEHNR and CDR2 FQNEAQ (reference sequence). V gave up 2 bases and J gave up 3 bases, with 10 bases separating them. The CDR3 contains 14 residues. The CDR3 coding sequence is TGTGCCAGCAGCTTACGAGGGAACGACTATGGCTACACCTTC. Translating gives CASSLRGNDYGYTF.

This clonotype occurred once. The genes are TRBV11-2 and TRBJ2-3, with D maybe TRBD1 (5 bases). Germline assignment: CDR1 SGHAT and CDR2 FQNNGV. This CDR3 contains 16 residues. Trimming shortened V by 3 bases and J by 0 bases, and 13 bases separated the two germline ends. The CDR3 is CASSLGQERSTDTQYF. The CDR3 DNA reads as TGTGCCAGCAGCTTGGGGCAGGAGAGGAGCACAGATACGCAGTATTTT.

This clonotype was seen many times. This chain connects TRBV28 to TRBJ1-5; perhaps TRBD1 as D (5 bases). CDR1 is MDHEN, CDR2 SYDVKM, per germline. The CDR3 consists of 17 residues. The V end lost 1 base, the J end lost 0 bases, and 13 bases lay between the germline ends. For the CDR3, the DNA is TGTGCCAGCAGTTTATCAGGGAAGGGGTATAGCAATCAGCCCCAGCATTTT. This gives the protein CASSLSGKGYSNQPQHF.

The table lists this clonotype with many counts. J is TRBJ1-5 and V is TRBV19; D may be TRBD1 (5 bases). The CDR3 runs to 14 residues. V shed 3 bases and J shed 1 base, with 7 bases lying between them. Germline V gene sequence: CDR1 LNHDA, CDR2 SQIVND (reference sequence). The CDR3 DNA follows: TGTGCCAGTAGTATGACAGTAAGCAATCAGCCCCAGCATTTT. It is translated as CASSMTVSNQPQHF.

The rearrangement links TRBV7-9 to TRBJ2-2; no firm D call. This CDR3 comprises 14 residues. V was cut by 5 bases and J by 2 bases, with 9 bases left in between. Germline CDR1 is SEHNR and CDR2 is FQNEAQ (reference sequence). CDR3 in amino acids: CASSHAANTGELFF. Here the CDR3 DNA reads TGTGCCAGCAGCCACGCCGCAAACACCGGGGAGCTGTTTTTT.